This T cell receptor beta chain was documented in a study of cytomegalovirus exposure and HLA in healthy donors. V shed 4 bases, J shed 4 bases, and the junction held 8 bases outside the gene matches. This CDR3 contains 15 residues. CDR1 and CDR2 from the germline V gene are SGHDT and YYEEEE. Sequencing was performed with immunoSEQ multiplex PCR; in TCRdb, only in-frame clones are kept and a portion is missing. The sample lists roughly 150,000 clones, 82% seen once, with just under 30% in the top ten. The sample consisted of PBMCs. This receptor was identified in a man between 25 and 39 years old in good health and CMV-seropositive. J is TRBJ2-7 and V is TRBV5-6; 10 nucleotides agree with TRBD2. This CDR3 is CASSGSGRAGYEQYF. CDR3 nucleotides: TGTGCCAGCAGCGGAAGCGGGAGGGCCGGGTACGAGCAGTACTTC.